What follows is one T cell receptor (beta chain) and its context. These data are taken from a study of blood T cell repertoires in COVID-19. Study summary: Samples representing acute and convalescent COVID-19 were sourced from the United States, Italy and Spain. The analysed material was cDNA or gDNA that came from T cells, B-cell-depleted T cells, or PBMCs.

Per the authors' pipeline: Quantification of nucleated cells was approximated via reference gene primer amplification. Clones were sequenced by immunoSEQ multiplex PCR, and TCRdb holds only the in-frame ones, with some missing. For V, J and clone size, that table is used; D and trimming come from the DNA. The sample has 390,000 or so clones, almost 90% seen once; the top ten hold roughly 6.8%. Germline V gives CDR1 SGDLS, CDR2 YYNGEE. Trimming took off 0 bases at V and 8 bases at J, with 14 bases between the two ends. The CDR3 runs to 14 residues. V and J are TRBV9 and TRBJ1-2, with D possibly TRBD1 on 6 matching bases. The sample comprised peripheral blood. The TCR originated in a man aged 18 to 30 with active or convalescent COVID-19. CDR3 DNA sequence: TGTGCCAGCAGCGTAGGTCCAGGGGCGGAAGGCTACACCTTC. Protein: CASSVGPGAEGYTF.